A selection of T cell receptor beta chains follows, all from one sample in a study of blood T cell repertoires in COVID-19. This table comes from immunoSEQ multiplex PCR, and its TCRdb copy is limited to in-frame clones, with some not included. The sample contains roughly 310,000 clones, 90% of which appear only once. The sequencing input was peripheral blood. Receptor source: a woman aged 25 to 39 with COVID-19, enrolled during active disease. The CDR3 runs from the conserved cysteine through the conserved F or W. The order of the fields is J gene, D gene, V gene, clone size, CDR3 DNA, CDR3 protein. A D gene is named only where the DNA matches it firmly. Not every row has a clone size; where given, it reads once, few, many or a size class.

>TRBJ2-7|.|TRBV14|.
TGTGCCAGCAGCCAAGAAGTCTTGAAGGGAGGGGGTACCTACGAGCAGTACTTC
CASSQEVLKGGGTYEQYF
>TRBJ1-3|TRBD1|TRBV10-3|.
TGTGCCATCAGTGGGCAGGGGGGCTCTGGAAACACCATATATTTT
CAISGQGGSGNTIYF
>TRBJ1-6|.|TRBV7-9|once
TGTGCCAGCAGCCCGGGTTTTGGAGGGTCACCCCTCCACTTT
CASSPGFGGSPLHF
>TRBJ2-3|.|TRBV29-1|.
TGCAGCGTTGGGTGGCCCCTGAGCACAGATACGCAGTATTTT
CSVGWPLSTDTQYF
>TRBJ1-2|TRBD1|TRBV12-3/TRBV12-4|.
TGTGCCAGCAGCGACAGGGCCCGTTACGGCTACACCTTC
CASSDRARYGYTF
>TRBJ2-2|TRBD1|TRBV5-1|.
TGCGCCAGCAGCGGTGGGACAGGGAACACCGGGGAGCTGTTTTTT
CASSGGTGNTGELFF
>TRBJ2-7|TRBD1|TRBV28|once
TGTGCCAGCAGTTTCCTGACAGGGCCGGAATACGAGCAGTACTTC
CASSFLTGPEYEQYF
>TRBJ1-1|TRBD1|TRBV28|.
TGTGCCAGCAGTCCGGCCACGGACAGGGTGAACACTGAAGCTTTCTTT
CASSPATDRVNTEAFF
>TRBJ2-5|.|TRBV24-1|.
TGTGCCACCAGTGATCTGAAGACGGGGGAGACCCAGTACTTC
CATSDLKTGETQYF
>TRBJ2-2|TRBD2|TRBV14|.
TGTGCCAGCAGCCCGAATGGACTAGCGGGAGGGGTTGGGGCCGGGGAGCTGTTTTTT
CASSPNGLAGGVGAGELFF
>TRBJ1-4|TRBD1|TRBV7-2|.
TGTGCCAGCAGCTTAGAACCAGGGGGACCAGGGGTTTTT
CASSLEPGGPGVF
>TRBJ2-7|TRBD2|TRBV6-4|.
TGTGCCAGCAGCGTCTTATTTGGCGGGAGGCGATACGAGCAGTACTTC
CASSVLFGGRRYEQYF
>TRBJ2-1|TRBD2|TRBV5-4|.
TGTGCCAGCAACATACTAGCGGGAGTTAAAAATGAGCAGTTCTTC
CASNILAGVKNEQFF
>TRBJ2-1|.|TRBV7-2|once
TGTGCCAGCAGCGGTACAGTATCCTCCTACAATGAGCAGTTCTTC
CASSGTVSSYNEQFF
>TRBJ2-3|TRBD2|TRBV10-2|.
TGCGCCAGCAGTGGGACTAGCGGCCTCACAGATACGCAGTATTTT
CASSGTSGLTDTQYF
>TRBJ2-1|.|TRBV10-2|.
TGCGCCAGCAGTGAGTGGAGGGGTCTTTCGTACAATGAGCAGTTCTTC
CASSEWRGLSYNEQFF
>TRBJ1-4|.|TRBV10-3|.
TGTGCCATCAGTGAATTCGGGGAAGGGAATAATGAAAAACTGTTTTTT
CAISEFGEGNNEKLFF
>TRBJ2-1|.|TRBV11-3|few
TGTGCCAGCAGCTTAGAGATAGGGCAGGGGAAGGACAATGAGCAGTTCTTC
CASSLEIGQGKDNEQFF
>TRBJ1-4|TRBD1|TRBV5-1|.
TGCGCCAGCAGCTTGGGACAGGGGGCGTTCGCAACTAATGAAAAACTGTTTTTT
CASSLGQGAFATNEKLFF
>TRBJ1-1|.|TRBV19|.
TGTGCCAGTAGTATAAACTCCGGGGGGAGAACTGAAGCTTTCTTT
CASSINSGGRTEAFF
>TRBJ2-5|.|TRBV7-2|.
TGTGCCAGCAGCTTAGATGCGGGGAGCGGGGAGACCCAGTACTTC
CASSLDAGSGETQYF
>TRBJ2-7|TRBD1|TRBV9|many
TGTGCCAGCAGCGTCAACAGGGGGACGAAAGAGCAGTACTTC
CASSVNRGTKEQYF
>TRBJ1-3|.|TRBV10-3|.
TGTGCCATCAGTGAGTCGGCGGGAAGGGGAAACACCATATATTTT
CAISESAGRGNTIYF
>TRBJ1-5|TRBD1|TRBV11-2|.
TGTGCCAGCAGCTTAGGGGCAGGGGGCGAGTATCAGCCCCAGCATTTT
CASSLGAGGEYQPQHF
>TRBJ1-3|.|TRBV19|.
TGTGCCAGTAGTCCCCTGGACAGATACGGAAACACCATATATTTT
CASSPLDRYGNTIYF
>TRBJ2-1|TRBD2|TRBV10-2|.
TGCGCCAGCAGGGTGGGACTAGCGGGAGGGCCGGAGAATGAGCAGTTCTTC
CASRVGLAGGPENEQFF
>TRBJ2-7|.|TRBV6-5|.
TGTGCCAGCAGTTACGACAGGACCTACGAGCAGTACTTC
CASSYDRTYEQYF
>TRBJ1-2|.|TRBV29-1|.
TGCAGCGTTGAAGATGATGGGACACCTTATGGCTACACCTTC
CSVEDDGTPYGYTF
>TRBJ2-1|TRBD2|TRBV5-1|once
TGCGCCAGCAGCTATAGCGGGACGAAAAATGAGCAGTTCTTC
CASSYSGTKNEQFF
>TRBJ2-5|TRBD2|TRBV19|.
TGTGCCAGTAGTTCAGCGGGAGAAGGGGAGACCCAGTACTTC
CASSSAGEGETQYF
>TRBJ2-5|TRBD1|TRBV7-9|.
TGTGCCAGCAGCCCCAATACTGGCATAACAGGGGCCAGGGAGACCCAGTACTTC
CASSPNTGITGARETQYF
>TRBJ1-1|.|TRBV18|.
TGTGCCAGCTCACCAGAGGGGGGGCGGGCTGAAGCTTTCTTT
CASSPEGGRAEAFF
>TRBJ1-6|.|TRBV5-4|.
TGTGCCAGCAGCAGGGGGTTTGGCTGGGATAATTCACCCCTCCACTTT
CASSRGFGWDNSPLHF
>TRBJ1-4|TRBD1|TRBV30|.
TGTGCCTGGGGTCCGGGCCCCGGGACAGGGACTGAAAAACTGTTTTTT
CAWGPGPGTGTEKLFF
>TRBJ1-1|TRBD1|TRBV30|.
TGTGCCTGGAATGGACAGGCCAACACTGAAGCTTTCTTT
CAWNGQANTEAFF
>TRBJ1-2|.|TRBV29-1|.
TGCAGCGTTGAAGTTCTTTCCGACAGCCACTACACCTTC
CSVEVLSDSHYTF
>TRBJ2-1|TRBD2|TRBV18|few
TGTGCCAGCTCACCTACTAGCGGGAGGGCCGGTTGGAATGAGCAGTTCTTC
CASSPTSGRAGWNEQFF
>TRBJ1-2|TRBD1|TRBV4-2|.
TGTGCCAGCAGCCAACGAGACAGGGGCGGTGGCTACACCTTC
CASSQRDRGGGYTF
>TRBJ2-1|TRBD1|TRBV27|.
TGTGCCAGCAGCACCCGGAGACAGGGTTACAATGAGCAGTTCTTC
CASSTRRQGYNEQFF
>TRBJ2-2|TRBD1|TRBV28|.
TGTGCCAGCATTGACAGGGGATACGGGGAGCTGTTTTTT
CASIDRGYGELFF
>TRBJ2-1|TRBD2|TRBV7-9|.
TGTGCCAGCAGCTTGGTTAGCGGGAGCCCACCTAGGTTCTTC
CASSLVSGSPPRFF
>TRBJ2-2|TRBD1|TRBV7-8|.
TGTGCCAGCAGGCATGGACAGGGTATTACCGGGGAGCTGTTTTTT
CASRHGQGITGELFF
>TRBJ1-1|TRBD1|TRBV30|.
TGTGCCTGGTCACAGGGGGCGGTGAACACTGAAGCTTTCTTT
CAWSQGAVNTEAFF
>TRBJ1-1|TRBD1|TRBV9|.
TGTGCCAGCAGCGTAGCTCCTTCCGGGACAGGGGGCACTGAAGCTTTCTTT
CASSVAPSGTGGTEAFF
>TRBJ1-2|TRBD1|TRBV19|.
TGTGCCAGTAGTAGCGGGACAGGATTCTATGGCTACACCTTC
CASSSGTGFYGYTF
>TRBJ1-1|TRBD1|TRBV18|once
TGTGCCAGCTCACCAGCGACAGGGACCCGTATGAACACTGAAGCTTTCTTT
CASSPATGTRMNTEAFF
>TRBJ2-1|.|TRBV19|few
TGTGCCAGTAGTATAGATCACGGGATTGAGCAGTTCTTC
CASSIDHGIEQFF
>TRBJ1-1|.|TRBV30|.
TGTGCCTGGAGTGTAAAGCTGAACACTGAAGCTTTCTTT
CAWSVKLNTEAFF
>TRBJ2-5|.|TRBV7-2|.
TGTGCCAGCGGCCTAGCTCCCAGGGAGACCCAGTACTTC
CASGLAPRETQYF
>TRBJ1-3|.|TRBV28|.
TGTGCCAGCATCCCCCGGGGTCCCCTCCGCACCATATATTTT
CASIPRGPLRTIYF
>TRBJ1-5|.|TRBV6-6|.
TGTGCCAGCAGTTCCACTGATAGCAATCAGCCCCAGCATTTT
CASSSTDSNQPQHF
>TRBJ1-2|.|TRBV6-5|.
TGTGCCAGCAGTTACTGGCAGGGGAATTCAGGCTACACCTTC
CASSYWQGNSGYTF
>TRBJ1-2|.|TRBV5-1|.
TGCGCCAGCACCCCTCAACCCGGTAGCTATGGCTACACCTTC
CASTPQPGSYGYTF
>TRBJ2-1|.|TRBV4-1|.
TGCGCCAGCAGCCAACCAAGGGAGGTCGGCAATGAGCAGTTCTTC
CASSQPREVGNEQFF
>TRBJ2-1|TRBD2|TRBV4-1|.
TGCGCCAGCAGCCTCAGCGGGAACACCTACAATGAGCAGTTCTTC
CASSLSGNTYNEQFF
>TRBJ1-3|.|TRBV7-9|.
TGTGCCAGCGCGACAAGCTCTGGAAACACCATATATTTT
CASATSSGNTIYF
>TRBJ1-2|.|TRBV19|few
TGTGCCAGTAGTATTGACCAGTACTACGGCTACACCTTC
CASSIDQYYGYTF
>TRBJ1-4|TRBD1|TRBV9|.
TGTGCCAGCAGCGAGATACAGGGGTCGGATGAAAAACTGTTTTTT
CASSEIQGSDEKLFF
>TRBJ2-7|.|TRBV27|.
TGTGCCAGCAGTCCGGACAGATACAACGAGCAGTACTTC
CASSPDRYNEQYF